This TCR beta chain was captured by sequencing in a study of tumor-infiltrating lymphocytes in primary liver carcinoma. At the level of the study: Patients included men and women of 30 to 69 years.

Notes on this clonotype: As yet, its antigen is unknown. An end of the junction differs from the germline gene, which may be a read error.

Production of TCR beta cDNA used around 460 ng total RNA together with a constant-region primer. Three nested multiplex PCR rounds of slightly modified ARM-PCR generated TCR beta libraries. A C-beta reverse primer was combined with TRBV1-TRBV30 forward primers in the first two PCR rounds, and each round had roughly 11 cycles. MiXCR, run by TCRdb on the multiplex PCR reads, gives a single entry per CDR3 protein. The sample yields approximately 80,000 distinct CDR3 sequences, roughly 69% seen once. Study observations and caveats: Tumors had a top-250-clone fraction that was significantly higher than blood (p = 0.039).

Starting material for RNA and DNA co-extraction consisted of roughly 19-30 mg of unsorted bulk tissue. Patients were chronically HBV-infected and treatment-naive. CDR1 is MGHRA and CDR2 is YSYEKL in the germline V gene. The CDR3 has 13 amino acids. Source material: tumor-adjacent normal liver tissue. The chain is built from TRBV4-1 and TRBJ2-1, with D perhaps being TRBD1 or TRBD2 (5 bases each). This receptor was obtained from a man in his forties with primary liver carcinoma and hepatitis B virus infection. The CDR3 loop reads CANSPGRCCEQFF. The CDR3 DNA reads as TGCGCCAACAGCCCGGGACGGTGCTGTGAGCAGTTCTTC.